This passage covers 9 T cell receptor beta chains from one sample sequenced in a study of Tregs in tolerant kidney transplant recipients. The data were produced by immunoSEQ multiplex PCR, yet TCRdb's version contains in-frame clones alone and is incomplete. Among tens of thousands of clones listed, 84% were seen once. The sample taken for sequencing was CD4+ T cells from blood. Every receptor here comes from a human donor in good health.

In its sample, this clone was seen a few times. V is TRBV11-3 and J is TRBJ2-1, with 14 bases aligning to TRBD2. From germline, CDR1 is SGHNT and CDR2 YENEEA. V shed 4 bases and J 8 bases; nucleotides not matched to a gene: 10. This CDR3 spans 17 amino acids. This chain's CDR3 is CASSSPTSGRARDEQFF. CDR3 in DNA: TGTGCCAGCAGCTCCCCGACTAGCGGGAGGGCCCGGGATGAGCAGTTCTTC.

The V and J genes are TRBV30 and TRBJ2-1; no definite D call. CDR3 length: 11 amino acids. The ends were cut back, 0 bases at V and 9 bases at J, with 6 bases in the middle. CDR1 and CDR2 (germline): GTSNPN, SVGIG (reference sequence). In nucleotides, the CDR3 is TGTGCCTGGAGTGTAGAAGTTGAGCAGTTCTTC. This codes for CAWSVEVEQFF.

In this sample, this clone turned up a few times. The J gene is TRBJ1-2, the V gene TRBV10-2; D uncertain. The CDR3 is made up of 14 amino acids. Germline V lookup: CDR1 WSHSY, CDR2 SAAADI. V lost 2 bases to trimming and J lost 2 bases, with 9 bases between them. The CDR3 reads CASSEGLWNYGYTF. In DNA, the CDR3 is TGCGCCAGCAGTGAGGGGCTTTGGAACTATGGCTACACCTTC.

The genes are TRBV4-1 and TRBJ1-6; tentatively, D is TRBD1 (6 bases). Trimming pared 5 bases from V and 5 bases from J, leaving 16 bases between. Germline CDR1 is MGHRA and CDR2 is YSYEKL. The CDR3 spans 16 residues. The CDR3 reads CASSEVGRTDNSPLHF. CDR3 sequence (DNA): TGCGCCAGCAGCGAAGTTGGAAGGACAGATAATTCACCCCTCCACTTT.

V and J are TRBV5-1 and TRBJ2-2; D is perhaps TRBD2 (7 bases). V lost 4 bases to trimming and J lost 10 bases, with 17 bases between them. CDR1 and CDR2 (germline): SGHRS, YFSETQ. This CDR3 contains 14 residues. The chain's CDR3 is CASSRGASEVELFF. The CDR3 DNA reads TGCGCCAGCAGCCGGGGGGCCTCCGAGGTGGAGCTGTTTTTT. Complete variable domain (other parts from reference TRBV5-1 and TRBJ2-2): KAGVTQTPRYLIKTRGQQVTLSCSPISGHRSVSWYQQTPGQGLQFLFEYFSETQRNKGNFPGRFSGRQFSNSRSEMNVSTLELGDSALYLCASSRGASEVELFFGEGSRLTVL.

This clone is a singleton in its sample. The CDR3 here is CASSLADTPPNGYTF. The CDR3 nucleotides read TGTGCCAGCAGCTTAGCCGACACGCCACCAAATGGCTACACCTTC. V usage is TRBV7-2 and J usage is TRBJ1-2, with D uncertain. The CDR3 loop spans 15 amino acids. Trimming cost V 0 bases and J 6 bases, with 14 bases left between them. Per germline, CDR1 SGHTA and CDR2 FQGNSA.

The rearrangement joins TRBV11-3 to TRBJ1-1; maybe TRBD1 (6 bases). This CDR3 has 13 residues. The V gene's germline CDR1 is SGHNT and CDR2 YENEEA. Trimming pared 7 bases from V and 6 bases from J, leaving 15 bases between. The CDR3 protein is CASTPQGRAEAFF. As DNA, the CDR3 is TGTGCCAGCACCCCACAGGGAAGGGCTGAAGCTTTCTTT. The full variable domain, completed using reference TRBV11-3 and TRBJ1-1, is EAGVVQSPRYKIIEKKQPVAFWCNPISGHNTLYWYLQNLGQGPELLIRYENEEAVDDSQLPKDRFSAERLKGVDSTLKIQPAELGDSAVYLCASTPQGRAEAFFGQGTRLTVV.

This clone is a singleton in its sample. The V call is TRBV19, the J call TRBJ2-5, with 8 nucleotides matching TRBD1. The germline V gene encodes CDR1 LNHDA and CDR2 SQIVND (reference sequence). The CDR3 has 15 residues. Losses at the gene ends were 5 bases for V and 2 bases for J; bases not matched to a gene: 7. The CDR3 DNA is TGTGCCAGTAGTTTCGGACAGGGTCGGCAAGAGACCCAGTACTTC. Its translation is CASSFGQGRQETQYF. The full variable domain, rest sourced from reference TRBV19 and TRBJ2-5, is DGGITQSPKYLFRKEGQNVTLSCEQNLNHDAMYWYRQDPGQGLRLIYYSQIVNDFQKGDIAEGYSVSREKKESFPLTVTSAQKNPTAFYLCASSFGQGRQETQYFGPGTRLLVL.

Within the sample, this clone is medium-sized (0.01 to 0.1%). This rearrangement joins TRBV27 to TRBJ1-5; D is uncertain. The CDR3 contains 15 residues. Trimming removed 2 bases from V and 3 bases from J, with 11 bases in between. Germline-derived CDR1 and CDR2 are MNHEY and SMNVEV (reference sequence). The DNA of the CDR3 is TGTGCCAGCAGTTTAACGGCAGGTATCAATCAGCCCCAGCATTTT. Translation gives CASSLTAGINQPQHF.